Below, 18 T cell receptor beta chains from the same sample are listed, as sequenced in a study of blood T cell repertoires in COVID-19. Method: immunoSEQ multiplex PCR; TCRdb's copy keeps in-frame clones and lacks some. In the table there are some 210,000 clones, 80% of which are singletons. Sequenced input: PBMCs or T cells enriched from blood (not recorded which). All receptors derive from a man aged 25 to 40 with acute COVID-19.

The chain is built from TRBV25-1 and TRBJ1-2, with TRBD1 matching over 7 bases. Germline CDR1 is MGHDK and CDR2 is SYGVNS. This CDR3 comprises 13 residues. V dropped 1 base and J dropped 5; count of bases not matched to a gene: 1. The chain's CDR3 is CASSESGGYGYTF. The CDR3 nucleotides read TGTGCCAGCAGTGAATCAGGGGGGTATGGCTACACCTTC.

The chain joins TRBV10-3 to TRBJ1-1, with D possibly being TRBD1 (6 bases). Germline CDR1 is ENHRY and CDR2 is SYGVKD. CDR3 size: 16 residues. Trimming cost V 5 bases and J 1 base, with 17 bases left between them. The CDR3 DNA reads as TGTGCCATCAGTAGCTCGGGGGGCGGCCCGAACACTGAAGCTTTCTTT. This codes for CAISSSGGGPNTEAFF.

The rearrangement joins TRBV11-3 to TRBJ2-4; 11 bases are a match to TRBD2. Germline CDR1 SGHNT, CDR2 YENEEA. The V gene end was trimmed by 2 bases and the J gene end by 6 bases; junction bases not matched to a gene: 12. The CDR3 length is 18 residues. CDR3 nucleotide sequence: TGTGCCAGCAGCTTACTTACTAGCGGGGGCCCTATGGCAAACATTCAGTACTTC. It codes for CASSLLTSGGPMANIQYF.

This chain links TRBV9 with TRBJ2-6; the match to TRBD1 covers 11 bases. Per germline, CDR1 SGDLS and CDR2 YYNGEE. J lost 2 bases, V lost 2 bases, and 6 bases had no gene match. This CDR3 is 18 amino acids long. CDR3 residues: CASSVRTGGAPGANVLTF. The DNA for the CDR3 is TGTGCCAGCAGCGTCAGGACAGGGGGCGCACCTGGGGCCAACGTCCTGACTTTC.

The chain employs TRBV5-1 and TRBJ1-1; 9 positions agree with TRBD1. CDR3 length: 15 residues. With V trimmed by 4 bases and J by 5 bases, 9 bases remained unmatched. Germline CDR1 and CDR2: SGHRS and YFSETQ. CDR3 loop: CASSPGTGGSTEAFF. In DNA, the CDR3 is TGCGCCAGCAGCCCGGGCACAGGGGGCTCTACTGAAGCTTTCTTT.

Here the CDR3 reads CASSVVAGINEKLFF. CDR3 coding DNA: TGTGCCAGCAGCGTAGTGGCAGGGATTAATGAAAAACTGTTTTTT. V usage is TRBV9 and J usage is TRBJ1-4; a possible D gene is TRBD1 (5 bases). From germline, CDR1 is SGDLS and CDR2 YYNGEE. The CDR3 is 15 amino acids. V lost 0 bases and J lost 4, with 10 bases in between.

The chain has TRBV25-1 and TRBJ1-2; D gene ambiguous. The CDR3 is 13 amino acids. Trimming cost V 3 bases and J 8 bases, with 13 bases left between them. CDR1 and CDR2 from the germline V gene are MGHDK and SYGVNS. The CDR3, as DNA: TGTGCCAGCAGTGAGAACAACCCCATGGGCTACACCTTC. Its translation: CASSENNPMGYTF.

This chain connects TRBV29-1 to TRBJ2-7, with 8 bases that match TRBD2. J lost 6 bases, V lost 7 bases, and 11 bases had no gene match. CDR1 and CDR2 from the germline V gene are SQVTM and ANQGSEA. The CDR3 runs 13 residues. In nucleotides, the CDR3 is TGCAGCGCCACCGGGACGGGGGGGGGCGAGCAGTACTTC. It yields the protein CSATGTGGGEQYF.

The rearrangement uses TRBV2 and TRBJ1-5; no firm D call. This CDR3 has 15 amino acids. The germline gives CDR1 SNHLY, CDR2 FYNNEI. V shed 7 bases and J shed 3 bases, with 16 bases lying between them. CDR3 sequence reads: CASKLGRLNNQPQHF. CDR3 nucleotides: TGTGCCAGCAAACTAGGCAGGCTCAACAATCAGCCCCAGCATTTT.

The chain joins TRBV21-1 to TRBJ2-2; the D call of TRBD1 is as the table states it, not checked on the DNA. TRBV21-1 is listed as a pseudogene. This CDR3 comprises 16 residues. Here the CDR3 DNA reads TGTGCCAGCAAAGGAGCGACAGGGGGCAACACCGGGGAGCTGTTTTTT. Translation: CASKGATGGNTGELFF.

The chain combines TRBV4-1 with TRBJ2-1; 7 positions agree with TRBD2. Germline V lookup: CDR1 MGHRA, CDR2 YSYEKL. Trimming at V came to 1 base and at J to 6 bases, leaving 6 bases not matched to a gene. The CDR3 runs 15 residues. The CDR3 coding sequence is TGCGCCAGCAGCCAAGGACGGGGGGTAATCAATGAGCAGTTCTTC. Its translation is CASSQGRGVINEQFF.

This clone was counted a single time. This chain's CDR3 is CASSLVTGGNYGYTF. CDR3 nucleotide sequence: TGTGCCAGCAGCTTGGTGACAGGGGGGAACTATGGCTACACCTTC. This chain uses TRBV5-4 with TRBJ1-2, with 9 bases lining up with TRBD1. The CDR3 length is 15 residues. The germline V gene encodes CDR1 SGHNT and CDR2 YYREEE (reference sequence). V dropped 0 bases and J dropped 2; count of bases not matched to a gene: 2.

The J gene is TRBJ1-3, the V gene TRBV3-1 (or the pseudogene TRBV3-2); 7 nucleotides match TRBD1. CDR3 length equals 18 residues. Unmatched junction bases numbered 10, after V lost 1 base and J lost 1 base. The V gene's germline CDR1 is LGHDT and CDR2 YNNKEL (reference sequence). The CDR3 sequence: CASSQARDSARSGNTIYF. CDR3 bases: TGTGCCAGCAGCCAAGCAAGGGACAGCGCCCGATCTGGAAACACCATATATTTT.

The chain couples TRBV6-5 to TRBJ1-1, with D perhaps matching TRBD1 (6 bases). The CDR3 is made up of 13 amino acids. The germline gives CDR1 MNHEY, CDR2 SVGAGI. V dropped 5 bases and J dropped 6 bases, with 13 bases sitting between them. The CDR3 bases are TGTGCCAGCAGTATTACAGGGTACTCTGAAGCTTTCTTT. Protein sequence: CASSITGYSEAFF.

V gene TRBV5-4 combines with J gene TRBJ2-7, with D perhaps TRBD1 (5 bases). Germline V gene lookup returns CDR1 SGHNT and CDR2 YYREEE (reference sequence). V was trimmed by 4 bases and J by 2 bases, leaving 13 bases between them. This CDR3 comprises 14 residues. The CDR3 loop reads CASSLTVSAYEQYF. The CDR3 DNA is TGTGCCAGCAGCCTGACAGTCTCAGCCTACGAGCAGTACTTC.

This sequence joins TRBV4-1 and TRBJ1-2; D gene ambiguous. The CDR3 is 15 amino acids. The ends were cut back, 1 base at V and 6 bases at J, with 15 bases in the middle. The V gene's germline CDR1 is MGHRA and CDR2 YSYEKL. The CDR3 reads CASSQVPGIEDGYTF. For the CDR3, the DNA is TGCGCCAGCAGCCAAGTCCCGGGGATCGAGGATGGCTACACCTTC.

With regard to this clone: The same CDR3 can be traced to other DNA sequences in this sample. This chain links TRBV7-9 with TRBJ2-1; 10 bases match TRBD2. Germline V gives CDR1 SEHNR, CDR2 FQNEAQ (reference sequence). CDR3 length equals 15 residues. After removal of 0 bases from V and 6 bases from J, the junction contained 2 bases not matched to a gene. For the CDR3, the DNA is TGTGCCAGCAGCTTAGCCACTAGCGGGGTCAATGAGCAGTTCTTC. This sequence encodes CASSLATSGVNEQFF.

This chain connects TRBV27 to TRBJ1-1; 7 nucleotides match TRBD1. Losses at the gene ends were 7 bases for V and 5 bases for J; bases not matched to a gene: 7. The CDR3 runs 13 residues. Germline CDR1 MNHEY, CDR2 SMNVEV (reference sequence). The CDR3 here is CASKVGRGTEAFF. In DNA form, the CDR3 reads TGTGCCAGCAAAGTTGGCAGGGGGACTGAAGCTTTCTTT.